The clone carrying this T cell receptor (beta chain) was detected a few times. Its antigen is undetermined. These data are taken from a study of Graves' ophthalmopathy and Graves' hyperthyroidism. Study summary: Stable hyperthyroidism meant no ophthalmopathy within 18 months of follow-up.

RNA transcripts were the template, and TCR beta CDR3 regions were amplified from them. The authors performed first-round RT-PCR with HTBI primers and then a second-round multiplex PCR. MiXCR was run by TCRdb on the multiplex PCR reads, yielding one entry per CDR3 protein. The table includes approximately 1.2 million distinct CDR3 sequences, 35% to 40% detected once. Newly diagnosed hyperthyroidism donors, aged 18 to 65, duration under 2 months. Study results and caveats: The authors also found most expanded thyroid clonotypes above 0.001 frequency in blood. The 13-signature model separated ophthalmopathy from stable hyperthyroidism at 85% to 90% sensitivity and 80% to 84% specificity.

Trimming removed 4 bases from V and 6 bases from J, with 22 bases in between. The germline gives CDR1 SGDLS, CDR2 YYNGEE. The CDR3 extends over 16 amino acids. This receptor was taken from an adult man with Graves' hyperthyroidism. Sequencing was done on a sample of peripheral blood or thyroid tissue (not recorded which). The chain has TRBV9 and TRBJ1-2; tentative D call: TRBD1 (5 bases). In DNA form, the CDR3 reads TGTGCCAGCAGCCCCCCCCTCGGGGCCAGATATGATGGCTACACCTTC. It is translated as CASSPPLGARYDGYTF.